Listed below are T cell receptor beta chains from one sample, sequenced in a study of T cell responses to AZD1222 COVID-19 vaccine. Produced via immunoSEQ multiplex PCR; TCRdb's table is partial and in-frame only. The sample yields 95,000 to 130,000 clones, around 85% seen once. This sample comprised peripheral blood, obtained on day 0 of MenACWY control vaccination. The receptor source for this set is an adult in good health. CDR3s leave out the opening cysteine and the closing phenylalanine or tryptophan. Fields, in order: V gene, D gene, CDR3 protein. A D gene is named only where the DNA matches it firmly.

TRBV7-2 | . | ASSLEAGLQY
TRBV7-9 | . | ASSLVGAHEQY
TRBV28 | . | ASGPTSGNTIY
TRBV6-5 | TRBD1 | ASRIGQGLQETQY
TRBV7-3 | TRBD1 | ASSYKGAIYNEQF
TRBV7-9 | . | ASSLARANTIY
TRBV28 | . | ASSSTNYGYT
TRBV28 | TRBD1 | ASSLRTGSRNIQY
TRBV28 | . | ASSSPGAFTPDGTYGYT
TRBV4-2 | . | ASSQDLGRGQGFYNSPLH
TRBV5-6 | TRBD1 | ASSFSEGGVSYEQY
TRBV9 | TRBD1 | ASSVGQRETQY
TRBV29-1 | . | SVGAGSNYGYT
TRBV7-2 | TRBD2 | ASSQTLAGGYEQY
TRBV6-5 | TRBD1 | ASSYTGESYNEQF
TRBV27 | . | ASSLSRGRSYGYT
TRBV10-3 | . | AISEMGATNEKLF
TRBV4-1 | . | ASSQGDFRKETQY
TRBV5-1 | . | ASSLGSYSYNSPLH
TRBV4-1 | TRBD1 | ASSPPMGARQGTEAF
TRBV7-6 | . | ASSPSVLGSINYGYT
TRBV6-6 | . | ASSSADNSYEQY
TRBV3-1/TRBV3-2 | . | ASSQDHGERCRESSGNTIY
TRBV11-2 | . | ASSLAVELF
TRBV4-3 | TRBD1 | ASSQDWDRAAQY
TRBV2 | TRBD1 | ASSDRGNTGELF
TRBV3-1/TRBV3-2 | . | ASSQTESLLH
TRBV5-1 | . | ASSSEGRSLTQY
TRBV19 | . | ASSIADSNTGELF
TRBV19 | TRBD1 | ASNPGQGIGQPQH
TRBV18 | . | ASSPVRYNEQF
TRBV6-2/TRBV6-3 | . | ASSRGQNSNTEAF
TRBV6-5 | . | ASSYLTDWMNTEAF
TRBV30 | . | AWSRFGNQPQH
TRBV2 | . | ASKASTNSPLH
TRBV5-4 | TRBD1 | ASSVGQTMRETQY
TRBV7-2 | TRBD2 | ASSLARGTRFTGELF
TRBV5-5 | . | ASSLATGAEKLF
TRBV6-2/TRBV6-3 | . | ASSSTNWDSNQPQH
TRBV5-1 | . | ASSPPGGALRGKTDTQY
TRBV29-1 | . | SVEESGLEAF
TRBV6-6 | . | ASSYGQGRDYGYT
TRBV27 | . | ASSLSGLAASSTDTQY
TRBV6-4 | . | ASSDSETPVNEQF
TRBV28 | TRBD1 | ASKIRGQTHTTNEKLF
TRBV19 | TRBD1 | ASSRDRGDSGANVLT
TRBV9 | . | ASSGGTANTEAF
TRBV4-1 | TRBD1 | ASSQGQGQPQH
TRBV3-1/TRBV3-2 | . | ASSRLNTGMGYNQPQH
TRBV3-1/TRBV3-2 | TRBD1 | ASSRTGTGEVDTQY
TRBV19 | . | ASSGEGPHSYEQY
TRBV4-1 | . | ASSQFGTGANEQF